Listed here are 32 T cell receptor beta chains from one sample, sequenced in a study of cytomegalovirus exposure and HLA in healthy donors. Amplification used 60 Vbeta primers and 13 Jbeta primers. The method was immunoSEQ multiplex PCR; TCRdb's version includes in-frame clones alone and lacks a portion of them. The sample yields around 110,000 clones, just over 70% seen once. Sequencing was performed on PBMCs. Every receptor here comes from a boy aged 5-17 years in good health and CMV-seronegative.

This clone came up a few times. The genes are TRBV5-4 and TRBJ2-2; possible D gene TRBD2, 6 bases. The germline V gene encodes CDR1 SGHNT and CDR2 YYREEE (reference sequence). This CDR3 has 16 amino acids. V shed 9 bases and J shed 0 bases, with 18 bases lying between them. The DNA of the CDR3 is TGTGCCACAAGAGTTGGGGCGGGACCGAACACCGGGGAGCTGTTTTTT. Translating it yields CATRVGAGPNTGELFF.

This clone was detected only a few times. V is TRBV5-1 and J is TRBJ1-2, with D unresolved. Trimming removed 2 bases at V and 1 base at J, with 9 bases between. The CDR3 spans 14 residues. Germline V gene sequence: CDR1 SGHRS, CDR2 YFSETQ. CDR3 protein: CASSFPGNNYGYTF. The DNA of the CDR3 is TGCGCCAGCAGCTTTCCCGGGAATAACTATGGCTACACCTTC.

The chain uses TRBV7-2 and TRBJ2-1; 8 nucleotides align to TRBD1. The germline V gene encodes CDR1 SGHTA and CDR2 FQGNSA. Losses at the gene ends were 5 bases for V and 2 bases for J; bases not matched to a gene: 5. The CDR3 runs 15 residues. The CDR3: CASSVTGGTYNEQFF. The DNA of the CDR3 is TGTGCCAGCAGCGTTACAGGGGGTACCTACAATGAGCAGTTCTTC.

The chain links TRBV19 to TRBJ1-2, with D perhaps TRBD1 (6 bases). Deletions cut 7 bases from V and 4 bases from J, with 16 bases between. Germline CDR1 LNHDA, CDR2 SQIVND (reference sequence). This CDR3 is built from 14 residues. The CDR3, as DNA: TGTGCCAGTACCCTAGGGGGGGCGAGCTATGGCTACACCTTC. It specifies CASTLGGASYGYTF. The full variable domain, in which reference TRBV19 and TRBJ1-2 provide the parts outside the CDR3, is DGGITQSPKYLFRKEGQNVTLSCEQNLNHDAMYWYRQDPGQGLRLIYYSQIVNDFQKGDIAEGYSVSREKKESFPLTVTSAQKNPTAFYLCASTLGGASYGYTFGSGTRLTVV.

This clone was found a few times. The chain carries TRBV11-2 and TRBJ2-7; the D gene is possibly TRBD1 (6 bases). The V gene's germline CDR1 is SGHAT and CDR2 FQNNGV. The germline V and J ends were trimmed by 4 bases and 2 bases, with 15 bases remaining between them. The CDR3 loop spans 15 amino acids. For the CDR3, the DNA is TGTGCCAGCAGCTGGGCCAGTGGGACACCCTACGAGCAGTACTTC. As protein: CASSWASGTPYEQYF.

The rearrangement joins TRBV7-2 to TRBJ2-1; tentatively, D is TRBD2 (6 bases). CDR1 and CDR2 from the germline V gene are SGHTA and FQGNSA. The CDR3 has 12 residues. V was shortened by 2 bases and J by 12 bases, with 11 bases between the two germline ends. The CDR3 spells CASSLTRGGQFF. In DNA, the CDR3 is TGTGCCAGCAGCTTAACGCGGGGCGGGCAGTTCTTC.

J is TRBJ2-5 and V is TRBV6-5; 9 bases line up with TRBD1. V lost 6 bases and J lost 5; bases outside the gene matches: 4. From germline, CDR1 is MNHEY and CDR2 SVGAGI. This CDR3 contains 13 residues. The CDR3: CASSPDRGETQYF. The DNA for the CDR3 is TGTGCCAGCAGCCCCGACAGGGGGGAGACCCAGTACTTC.

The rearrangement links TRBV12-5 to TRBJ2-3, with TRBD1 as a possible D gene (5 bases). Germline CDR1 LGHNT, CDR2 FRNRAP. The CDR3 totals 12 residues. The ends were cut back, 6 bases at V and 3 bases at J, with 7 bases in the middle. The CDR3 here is CASGRQTDTQYF. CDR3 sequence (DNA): TGTGCTAGTGGCCGACAGACAGATACGCAGTATTTT.

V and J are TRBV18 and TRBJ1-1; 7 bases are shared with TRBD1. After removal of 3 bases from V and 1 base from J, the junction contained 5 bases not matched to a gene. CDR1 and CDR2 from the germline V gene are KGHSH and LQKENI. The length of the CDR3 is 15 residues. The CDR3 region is CASSPRTGPNTEAFF. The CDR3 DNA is TGTGCCAGCTCACCCCGGACAGGACCGAACACTGAAGCTTTCTTT.

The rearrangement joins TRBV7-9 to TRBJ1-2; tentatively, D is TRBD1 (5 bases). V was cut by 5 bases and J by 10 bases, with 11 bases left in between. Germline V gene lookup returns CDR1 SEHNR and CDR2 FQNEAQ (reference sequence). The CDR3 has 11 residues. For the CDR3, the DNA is TGTGCCAGCAGCCCCGAAGGGGTCTACACCTTC. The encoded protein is CASSPEGVYTF.

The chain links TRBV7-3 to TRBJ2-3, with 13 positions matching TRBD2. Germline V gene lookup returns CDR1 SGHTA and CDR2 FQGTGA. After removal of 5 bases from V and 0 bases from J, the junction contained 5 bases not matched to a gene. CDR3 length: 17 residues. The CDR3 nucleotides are TGTGCCAGCAGCCAGGGACTAGCGGGGACTAGCACAGATACGCAGTATTTT. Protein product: CASSQGLAGTSTDTQYF.

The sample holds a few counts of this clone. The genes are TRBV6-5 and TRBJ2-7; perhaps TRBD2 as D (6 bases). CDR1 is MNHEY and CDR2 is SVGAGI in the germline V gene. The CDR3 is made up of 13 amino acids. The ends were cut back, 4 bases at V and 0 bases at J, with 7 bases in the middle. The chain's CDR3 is CASSLLASYEQYF. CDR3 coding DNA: TGTGCCAGCAGTTTACTAGCCTCCTACGAGCAGTACTTC.

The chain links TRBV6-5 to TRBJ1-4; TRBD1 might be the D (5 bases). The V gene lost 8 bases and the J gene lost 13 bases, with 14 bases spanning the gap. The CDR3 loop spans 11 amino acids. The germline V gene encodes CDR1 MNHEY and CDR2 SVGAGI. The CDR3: CASGDFGGLFF. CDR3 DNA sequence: TGTGCCAGCGGTGACTTCGGGGGACTGTTTTTT.

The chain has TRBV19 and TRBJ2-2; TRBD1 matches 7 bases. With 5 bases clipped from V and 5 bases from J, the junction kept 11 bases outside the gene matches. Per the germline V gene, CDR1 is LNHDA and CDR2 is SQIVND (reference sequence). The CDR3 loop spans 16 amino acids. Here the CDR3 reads CASSVPSGGRTGELFF. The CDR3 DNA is TGTGCCAGTAGTGTGCCCTCAGGGGGTCGAACCGGGGAGCTGTTTTTT.

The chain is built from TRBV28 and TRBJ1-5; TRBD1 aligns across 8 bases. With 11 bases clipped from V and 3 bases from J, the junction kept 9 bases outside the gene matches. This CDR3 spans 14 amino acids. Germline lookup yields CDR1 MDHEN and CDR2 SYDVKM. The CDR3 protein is CACYRGSNNQPQHF. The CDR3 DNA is TGTGCCTGCTACAGGGGGTCCAACAATCAGCCCCAGCATTTT.

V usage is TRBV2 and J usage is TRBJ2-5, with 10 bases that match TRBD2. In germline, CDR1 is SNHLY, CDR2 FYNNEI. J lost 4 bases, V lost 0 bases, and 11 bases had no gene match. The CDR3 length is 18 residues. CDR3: CASSEAQAGGPGGETQYF. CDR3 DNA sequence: TGTGCCAGCAGTGAAGCGCAAGCGGGGGGGCCTGGAGGAGAGACCCAGTACTTC.

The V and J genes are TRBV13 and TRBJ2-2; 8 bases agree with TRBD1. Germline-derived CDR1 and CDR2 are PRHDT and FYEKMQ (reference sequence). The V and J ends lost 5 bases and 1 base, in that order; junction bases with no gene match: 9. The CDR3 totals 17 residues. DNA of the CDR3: TGTGCCAGCAGCCACCCAGGGGGCGCTGGGAACACCGGGGAGCTGTTTTTT. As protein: CASSHPGGAGNTGELFF.

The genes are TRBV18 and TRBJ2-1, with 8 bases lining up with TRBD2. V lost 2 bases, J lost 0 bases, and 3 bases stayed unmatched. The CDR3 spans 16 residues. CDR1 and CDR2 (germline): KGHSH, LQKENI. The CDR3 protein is CASSPKRERSYNEQFF. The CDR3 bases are TGTGCCAGCTCACCAAAGCGGGAGCGCTCCTACAATGAGCAGTTCTTC.

In DNA, the CDR3 is TGTGCCAGCAGTGGGGGACAGGAGGAGGATGGAAATCAGCCCCAGCATTTT. Its protein is CASSGGQEEDGNQPQHF. V is TRBV6-1 and J is TRBJ1-5; 8 bases are a match to TRBD1. Germline CDR1 MNHNS, CDR2 SASEGT. The J segment lost 4 bases and the V segment lost 4 bases, leaving 12 bases of the junction unmatched. This CDR3 is 17 amino acids long.

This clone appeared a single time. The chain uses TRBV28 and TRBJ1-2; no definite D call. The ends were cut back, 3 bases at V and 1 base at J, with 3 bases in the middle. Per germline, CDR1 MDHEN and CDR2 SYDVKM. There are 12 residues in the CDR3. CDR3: CASSFVNYGYTF. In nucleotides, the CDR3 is TGTGCCAGCAGTTTCGTTAACTATGGCTACACCTTC.

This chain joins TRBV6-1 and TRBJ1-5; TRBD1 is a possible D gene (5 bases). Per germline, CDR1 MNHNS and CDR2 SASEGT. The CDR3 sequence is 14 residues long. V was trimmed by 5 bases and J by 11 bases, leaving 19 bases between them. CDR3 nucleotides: TGTGCCAGCAGTCCTACAGGTACTCATACGGCCCAGCATTTT. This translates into CASSPTGTHTAQHF.

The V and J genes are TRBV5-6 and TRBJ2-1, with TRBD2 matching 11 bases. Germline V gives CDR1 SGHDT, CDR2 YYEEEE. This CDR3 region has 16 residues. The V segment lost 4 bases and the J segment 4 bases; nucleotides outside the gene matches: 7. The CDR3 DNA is TGTGCCAGCAGCCCCTCACTAGCGGGGGTTTACAATGAGCAGTTCTTC. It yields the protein CASSPSLAGVYNEQFF.

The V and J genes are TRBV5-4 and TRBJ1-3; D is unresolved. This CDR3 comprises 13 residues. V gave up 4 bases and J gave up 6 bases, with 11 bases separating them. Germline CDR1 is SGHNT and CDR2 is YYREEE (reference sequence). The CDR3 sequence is CASSDQRINTIYF. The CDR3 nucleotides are TGTGCCAGCAGCGATCAGCGAATAAACACCATATATTTT.

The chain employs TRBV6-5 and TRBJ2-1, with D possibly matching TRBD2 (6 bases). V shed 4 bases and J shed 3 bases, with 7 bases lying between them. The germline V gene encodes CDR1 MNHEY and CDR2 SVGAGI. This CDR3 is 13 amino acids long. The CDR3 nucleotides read TGTGCCAGCAGTTCGACTAGCTACAATGAGCAGTTCTTC. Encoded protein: CASSSTSYNEQFF.

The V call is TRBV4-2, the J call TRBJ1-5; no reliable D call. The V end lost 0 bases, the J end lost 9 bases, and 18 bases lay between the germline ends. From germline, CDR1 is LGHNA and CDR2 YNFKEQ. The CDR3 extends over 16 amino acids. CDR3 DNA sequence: TGTGCCAGCAGCCAAGACGAGGCGTATGGCGGGAGGCCCCAGCATTTT. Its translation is CASSQDEAYGGRPQHF.

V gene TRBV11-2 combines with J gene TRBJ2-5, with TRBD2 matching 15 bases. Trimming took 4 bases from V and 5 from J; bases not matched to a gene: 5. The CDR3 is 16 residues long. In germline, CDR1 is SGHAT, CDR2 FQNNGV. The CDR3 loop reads CASSWTSGRAGETQYF. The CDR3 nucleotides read TGTGCCAGCAGCTGGACTAGCGGGAGGGCCGGGGAGACCCAGTACTTC.

CDR3 in DNA: TGCGCCAGCAGCCTATACAGGGAGAACACTGAAGCTTTCTTT. Translated, it gives CASSLYRENTEAFF. The chain has TRBV5-1 and TRBJ1-1; perhaps TRBD1 as D (6 bases). The V end was cut by 4 bases, the J end by 1 base, with 11 bases between. The germline V gene has CDR1 SGHRS and CDR2 YFSETQ. This CDR3 region has 14 residues.

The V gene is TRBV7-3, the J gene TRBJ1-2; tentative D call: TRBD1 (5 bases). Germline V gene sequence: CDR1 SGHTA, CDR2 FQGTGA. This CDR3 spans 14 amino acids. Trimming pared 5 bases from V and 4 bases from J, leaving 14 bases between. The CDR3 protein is CASSPKAGSYGYTF. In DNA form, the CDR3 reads TGTGCCAGCAGCCCCAAAGCAGGGTCCTATGGCTACACCTTC.

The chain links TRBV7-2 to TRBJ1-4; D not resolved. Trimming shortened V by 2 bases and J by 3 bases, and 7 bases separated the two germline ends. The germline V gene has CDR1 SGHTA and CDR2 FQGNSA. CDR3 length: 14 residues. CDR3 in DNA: TGTGCCAGCAGCTTAAGCCGGGCTAATGAAAAACTGTTTTTT. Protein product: CASSLSRANEKLFF.

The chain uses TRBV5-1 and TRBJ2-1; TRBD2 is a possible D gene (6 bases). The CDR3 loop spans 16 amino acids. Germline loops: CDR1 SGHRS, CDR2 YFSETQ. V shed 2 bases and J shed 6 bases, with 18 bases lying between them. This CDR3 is CASSFVILANRNEQFF. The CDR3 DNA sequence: TGCGCCAGCAGCTTTGTTATCCTAGCGAACCGCAATGAGCAGTTCTTC. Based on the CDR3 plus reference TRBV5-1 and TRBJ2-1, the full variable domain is KAGVTQTPRYLIKTRGQQVTLSCSPISGHRSVSWYQQTPGQGLQFLFEYFSETQRNKGNFPGRFSGRQFSNSRSEMNVSTLELGDSALYLCASSFVILANRNEQFFGPGTRLTVL.

CDR3 amino acids: CASSYLPQGNTIYF. As DNA, the CDR3 is TGTGCCAGCAGTTACTTACCCCAGGGAAACACCATATATTTT. The rearrangement links TRBV6-5 to TRBJ1-3; D is uncertain. V was clipped by 1 base and J by 4 bases, with 8 bases between them. The CDR3 loop spans 14 amino acids. CDR1 and CDR2 (germline): MNHEY, SVGAGI.

CDR3 amino acids: CASSLDRVGYTF. The CDR3 DNA is TGCGCCAGCAGCTTAGACAGGGTTGGCTACACCTTC. The rearrangement links TRBV5-1 to TRBJ1-2; 7 bases line up with TRBD1. The CDR3 is made up of 12 amino acids. Germline CDR1 and CDR2: SGHRS and YFSETQ. The V and J ends lost 2 bases and 7 bases, in that order; junction bases with no gene match: 2.